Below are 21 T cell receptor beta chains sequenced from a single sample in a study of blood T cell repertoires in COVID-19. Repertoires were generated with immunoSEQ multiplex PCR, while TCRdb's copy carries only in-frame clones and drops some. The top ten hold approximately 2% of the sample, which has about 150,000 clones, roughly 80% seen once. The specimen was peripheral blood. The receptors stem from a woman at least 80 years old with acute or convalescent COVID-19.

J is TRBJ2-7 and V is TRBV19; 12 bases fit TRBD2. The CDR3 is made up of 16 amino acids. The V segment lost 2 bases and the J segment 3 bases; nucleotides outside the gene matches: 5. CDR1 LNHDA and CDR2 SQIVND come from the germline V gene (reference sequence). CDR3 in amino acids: CASSINGGLAGYEQYF. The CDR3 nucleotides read TGTGCCAGTAGTATAAATGGGGGACTAGCGGGCTACGAGCAGTACTTC.

CDR3 coding DNA: TGTGCAAGTCGCTTAGGGGGGGGGATGCAAGATCAGCCCCAGCATTTT. This sequence encodes CASRLGGGMQDQPQHF. This chain connects TRBV12-2 to TRBJ1-5. TRBV12-2 is a pseudogene locus. The CDR3 totals 16 residues.

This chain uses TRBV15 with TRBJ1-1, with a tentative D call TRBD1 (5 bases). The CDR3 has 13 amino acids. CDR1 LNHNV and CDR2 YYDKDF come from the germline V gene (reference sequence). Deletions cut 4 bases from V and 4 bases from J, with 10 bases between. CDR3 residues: CATSIPGGTEAFF. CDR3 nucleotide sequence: TGTGCCACCAGCATTCCGGGGGGCACTGAAGCTTTCTTT.

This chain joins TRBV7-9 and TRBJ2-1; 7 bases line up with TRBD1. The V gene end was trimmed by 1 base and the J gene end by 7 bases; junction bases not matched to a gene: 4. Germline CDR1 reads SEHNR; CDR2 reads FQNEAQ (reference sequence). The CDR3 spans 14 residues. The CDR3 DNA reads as TGTGCCAGCAGCTTAGATACAGGGGTGAATGAGCAGTTCTTC. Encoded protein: CASSLDTGVNEQFF.

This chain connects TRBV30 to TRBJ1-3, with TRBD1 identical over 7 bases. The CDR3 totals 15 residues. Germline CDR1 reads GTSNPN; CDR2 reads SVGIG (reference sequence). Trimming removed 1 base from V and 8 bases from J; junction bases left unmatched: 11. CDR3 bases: TGTGCCTGGAGTGCCGGGGACAGCTCCGGGGACACCATATATTTT. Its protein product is CAWSAGDSSGDTIYF.

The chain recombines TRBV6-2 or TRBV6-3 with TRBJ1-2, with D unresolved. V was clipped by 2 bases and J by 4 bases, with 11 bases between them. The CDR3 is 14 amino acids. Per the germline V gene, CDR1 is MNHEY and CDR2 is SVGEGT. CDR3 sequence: CASSYEGFGYGYTF. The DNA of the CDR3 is TGTGCCAGCAGTTACGAGGGATTCGGCTATGGCTACACCTTC.

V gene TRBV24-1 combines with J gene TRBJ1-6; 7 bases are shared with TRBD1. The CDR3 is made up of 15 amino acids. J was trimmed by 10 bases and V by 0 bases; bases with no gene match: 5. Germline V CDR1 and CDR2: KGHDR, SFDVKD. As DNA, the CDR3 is TGTGCCACCAGTGATTTGGACAGGGTTGAATCACCCCTCCACTTT. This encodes CATSDLDRVESPLHF.

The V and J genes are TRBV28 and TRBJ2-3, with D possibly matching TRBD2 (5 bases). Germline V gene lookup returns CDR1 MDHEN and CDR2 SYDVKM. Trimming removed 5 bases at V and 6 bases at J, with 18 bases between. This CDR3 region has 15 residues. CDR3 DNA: TGTGCCAGCAGTGGTTCGGGATCAACAAAGGATACGCAGTATTTT. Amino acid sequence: CASSGSGSTKDTQYF.

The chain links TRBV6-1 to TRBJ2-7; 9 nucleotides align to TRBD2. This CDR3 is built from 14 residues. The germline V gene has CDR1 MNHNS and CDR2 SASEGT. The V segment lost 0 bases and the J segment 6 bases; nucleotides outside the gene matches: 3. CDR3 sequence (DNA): TGTGCCAGCAGTGAAGCGAAGCGGGGGGCCGAGCAGTACTTC. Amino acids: CASSEAKRGAEQYF.

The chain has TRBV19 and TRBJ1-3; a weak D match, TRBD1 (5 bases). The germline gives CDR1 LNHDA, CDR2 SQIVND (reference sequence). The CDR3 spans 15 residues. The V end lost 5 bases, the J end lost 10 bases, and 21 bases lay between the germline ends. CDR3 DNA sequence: TGTGCCAGTAGTGCGACTGGAGGGGCGGTGGGGACCATATATTTT. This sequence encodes CASSATGGAVGTIYF.

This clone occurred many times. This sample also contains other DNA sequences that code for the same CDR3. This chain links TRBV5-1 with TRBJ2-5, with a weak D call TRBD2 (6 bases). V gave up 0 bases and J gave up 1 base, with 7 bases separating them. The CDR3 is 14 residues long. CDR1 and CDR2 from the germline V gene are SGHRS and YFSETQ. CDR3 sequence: CASSLGDSQETQYF. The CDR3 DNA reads TGCGCCAGCAGCTTGGGGGACTCCCAAGAGACCCAGTACTTC.

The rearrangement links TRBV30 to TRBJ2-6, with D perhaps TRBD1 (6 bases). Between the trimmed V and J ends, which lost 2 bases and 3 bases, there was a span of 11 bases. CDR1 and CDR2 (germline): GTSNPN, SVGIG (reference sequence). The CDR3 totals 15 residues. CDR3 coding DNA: TGTGCCTGGAGTCTCACAGGGATTGGGGCCAACGTCCTGACTTTC. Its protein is CAWSLTGIGANVLTF.

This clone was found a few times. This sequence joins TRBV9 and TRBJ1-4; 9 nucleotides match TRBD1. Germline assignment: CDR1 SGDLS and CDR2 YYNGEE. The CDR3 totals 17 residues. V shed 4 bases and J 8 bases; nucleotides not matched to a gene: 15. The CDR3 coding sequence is TGTGCCAGCAGCCCTACGGGACAGGGCCAAGGGCGCGAAAAACTGTTTTTT. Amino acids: CASSPTGQGQGREKLFF.

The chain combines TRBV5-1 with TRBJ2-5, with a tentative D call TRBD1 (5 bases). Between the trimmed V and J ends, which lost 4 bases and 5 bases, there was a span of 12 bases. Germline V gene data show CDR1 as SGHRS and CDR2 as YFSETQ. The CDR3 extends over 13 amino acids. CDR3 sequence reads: CASSDQGQETQYF. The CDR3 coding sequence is TGCGCCAGCAGCGACCAGGGTCAGGAGACCCAGTACTTC.

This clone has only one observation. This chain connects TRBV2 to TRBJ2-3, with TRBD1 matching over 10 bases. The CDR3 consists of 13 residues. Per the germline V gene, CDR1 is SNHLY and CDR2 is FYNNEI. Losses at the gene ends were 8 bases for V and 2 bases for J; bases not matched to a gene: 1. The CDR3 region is CASGTGATDTQYF. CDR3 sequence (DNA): TGTGCCAGCGGGACAGGGGCCACAGATACGCAGTATTTT.

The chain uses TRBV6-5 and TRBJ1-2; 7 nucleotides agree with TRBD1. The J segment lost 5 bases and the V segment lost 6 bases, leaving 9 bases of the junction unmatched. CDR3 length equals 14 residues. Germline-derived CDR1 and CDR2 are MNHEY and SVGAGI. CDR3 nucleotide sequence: TGTGCCAGCAGAGACCCGGGACAGCTTTATGGCTACACCTTC. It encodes CASRDPGQLYGYTF.

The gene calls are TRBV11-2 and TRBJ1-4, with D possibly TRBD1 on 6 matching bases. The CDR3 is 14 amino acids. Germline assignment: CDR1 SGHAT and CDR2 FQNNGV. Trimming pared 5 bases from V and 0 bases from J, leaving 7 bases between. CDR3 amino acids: CASSRTATNEKLFF. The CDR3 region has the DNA TGTGCCAGCAGCCGGACAGCAACTAATGAAAAACTGTTTTTT.

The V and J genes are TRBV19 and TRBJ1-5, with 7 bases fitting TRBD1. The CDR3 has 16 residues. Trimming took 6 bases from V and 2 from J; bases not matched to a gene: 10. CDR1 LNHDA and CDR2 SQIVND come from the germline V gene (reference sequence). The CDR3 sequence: CASRSRGGDGNQPQHF. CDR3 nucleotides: TGTGCCAGTAGAAGTCGAGGGGGCGACGGCAATCAGCCCCAGCATTTT.

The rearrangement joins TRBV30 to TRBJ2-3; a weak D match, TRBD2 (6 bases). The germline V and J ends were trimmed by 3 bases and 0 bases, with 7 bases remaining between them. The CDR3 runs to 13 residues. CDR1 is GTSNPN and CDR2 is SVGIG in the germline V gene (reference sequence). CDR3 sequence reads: CAWRRGSTDTQYF. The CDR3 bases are TGTGCCTGGAGACGGGGGAGCACAGATACGCAGTATTTT.

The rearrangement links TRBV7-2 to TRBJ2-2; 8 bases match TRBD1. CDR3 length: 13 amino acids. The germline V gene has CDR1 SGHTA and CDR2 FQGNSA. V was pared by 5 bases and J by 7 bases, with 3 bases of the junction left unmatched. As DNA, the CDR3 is TGTGCCAGCAGCGGACAGGGAGTCGGGGAGCTGTTTTTT. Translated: CASSGQGVGELFF.

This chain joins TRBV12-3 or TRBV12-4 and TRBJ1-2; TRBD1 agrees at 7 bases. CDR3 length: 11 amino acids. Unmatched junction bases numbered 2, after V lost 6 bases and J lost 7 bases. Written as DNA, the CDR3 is TGTGCCAGCAGGTACAGGGGTGGCTACACCTTC. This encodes CASRYRGGYTF.